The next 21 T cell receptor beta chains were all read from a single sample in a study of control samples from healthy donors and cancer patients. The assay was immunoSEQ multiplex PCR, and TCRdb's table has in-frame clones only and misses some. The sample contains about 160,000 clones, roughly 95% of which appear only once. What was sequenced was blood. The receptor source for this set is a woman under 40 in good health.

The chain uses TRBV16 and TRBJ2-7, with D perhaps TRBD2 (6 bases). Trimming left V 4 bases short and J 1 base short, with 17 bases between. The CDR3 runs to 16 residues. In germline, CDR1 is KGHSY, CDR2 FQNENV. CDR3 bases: TGTGCCAGCAGCCCCTTACGGGGGACGGATTCCTACGAGCAGTACTTC. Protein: CASSPLRGTDSYEQYF.

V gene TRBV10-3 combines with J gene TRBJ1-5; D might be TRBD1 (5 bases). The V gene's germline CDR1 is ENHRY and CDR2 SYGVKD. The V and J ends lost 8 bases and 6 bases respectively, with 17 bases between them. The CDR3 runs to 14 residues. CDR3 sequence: CAIGSQGWGQPQHF. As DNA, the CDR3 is TGTGCCATCGGTTCTCAGGGCTGGGGTCAGCCCCAGCATTTT.

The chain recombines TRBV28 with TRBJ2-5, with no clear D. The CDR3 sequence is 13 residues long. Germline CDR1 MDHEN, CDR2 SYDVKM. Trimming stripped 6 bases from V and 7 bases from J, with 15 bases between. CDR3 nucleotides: TGTGCCAGCAGGAAAACTTCGGAAGGGACCCAGTACTTC. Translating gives CASRKTSEGTQYF. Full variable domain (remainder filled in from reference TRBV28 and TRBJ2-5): DVKVTQSSRYLVKRTGEKVFLECVQDMDHENMFWYRQDPGLGLRLIYFSYDVKMKEKGDIPEGYSVSREKKERFSLILESASTNQTSMYLCASRKTSEGTQYFGPGTRLLVL.

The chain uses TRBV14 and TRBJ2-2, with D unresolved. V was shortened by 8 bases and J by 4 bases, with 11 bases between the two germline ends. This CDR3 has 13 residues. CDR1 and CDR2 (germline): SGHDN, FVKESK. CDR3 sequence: CASGYLVTGELFF. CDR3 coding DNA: TGTGCCAGCGGGTATTTGGTCACCGGGGAGCTGTTTTTT. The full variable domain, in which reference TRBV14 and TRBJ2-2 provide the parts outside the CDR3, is EAGVTQFPSHSVIEKGQTVTLRCDPISGHDNLYWYRRVMGKEIKFLLHFVKESKQDESGMPNNRFLAERTGGTYSTLKVQPAELEDSGVYFCASGYLVTGELFFGEGSRLTVL.

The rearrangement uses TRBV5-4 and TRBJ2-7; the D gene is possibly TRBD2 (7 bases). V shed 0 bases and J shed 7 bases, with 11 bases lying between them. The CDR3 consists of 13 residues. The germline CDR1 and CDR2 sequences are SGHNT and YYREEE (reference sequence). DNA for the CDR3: TGTGCCAGCAGCTTGGTAGAGGGGGGGGAGCAGTACTTC. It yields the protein CASSLVEGGEQYF.

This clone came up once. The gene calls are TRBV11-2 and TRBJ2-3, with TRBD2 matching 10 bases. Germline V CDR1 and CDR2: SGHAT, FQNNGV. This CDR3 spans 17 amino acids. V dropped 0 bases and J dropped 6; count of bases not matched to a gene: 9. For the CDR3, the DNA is TGTGCCAGCAGCTTAGATCCCCCTAGCGGGGGACGGGATACGCAGTATTTT. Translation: CASSLDPPSGGRDTQYF.

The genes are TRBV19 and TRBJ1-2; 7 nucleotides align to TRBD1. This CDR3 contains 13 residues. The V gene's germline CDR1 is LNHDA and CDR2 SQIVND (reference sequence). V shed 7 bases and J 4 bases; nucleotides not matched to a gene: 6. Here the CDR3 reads CASIGTDLYGYTF. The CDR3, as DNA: TGTGCCAGTATCGGGACAGACCTCTATGGCTACACCTTC. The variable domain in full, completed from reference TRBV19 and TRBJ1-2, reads DGGITQSPKYLFRKEGQNVTLSCEQNLNHDAMYWYRQDPGQGLRLIYYSQIVNDFQKGDIAEGYSVSREKKESFPLTVTSAQKNPTAFYLCASIGTDLYGYTFGSGTRLTVV.

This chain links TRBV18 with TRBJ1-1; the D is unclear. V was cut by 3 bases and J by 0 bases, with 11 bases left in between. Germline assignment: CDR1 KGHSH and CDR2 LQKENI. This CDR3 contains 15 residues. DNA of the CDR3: TGTGCCAGCTCACCTCGTACGGGTTTGAACACTGAAGCTTTCTTT. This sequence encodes CASSPRTGLNTEAFF.

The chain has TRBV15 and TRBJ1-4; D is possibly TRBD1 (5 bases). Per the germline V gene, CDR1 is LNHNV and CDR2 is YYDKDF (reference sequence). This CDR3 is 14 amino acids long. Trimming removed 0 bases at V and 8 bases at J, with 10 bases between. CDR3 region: CATSRERGGEKLFF. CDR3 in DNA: TGTGCCACCAGCAGAGAGAGGGGAGGCGAAAAACTGTTTTTT. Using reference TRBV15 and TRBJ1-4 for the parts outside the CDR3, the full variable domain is DAMVIQNPRYQVTQFGKPVTLSCSQTLNHNVMYWYQQKSSQAPKLLFHYYDKDFNNEADTPDNFQSRRPNTSFCFLDIRSPGLGDTAMYLCATSRERGGEKLFFGSGTQLSVL.

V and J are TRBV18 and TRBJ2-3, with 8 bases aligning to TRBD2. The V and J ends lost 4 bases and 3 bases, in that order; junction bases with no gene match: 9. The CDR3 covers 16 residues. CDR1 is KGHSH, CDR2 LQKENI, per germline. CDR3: CASSLGQSGSTDTQYF. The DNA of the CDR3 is TGTGCCAGCTCACTCGGACAGAGCGGGAGTACAGATACGCAGTATTTT. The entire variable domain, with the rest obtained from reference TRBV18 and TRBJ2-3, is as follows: NAGVMQNPRHLVRRRGQEARLRCSPMKGHSHVYWYRQLPEEGLKFMVYLQKENIIDESGMPKERFSAEFPKEGPSILRIQQVVRGDSAAYFCASSLGQSGSTDTQYFGPGTRLTVL.

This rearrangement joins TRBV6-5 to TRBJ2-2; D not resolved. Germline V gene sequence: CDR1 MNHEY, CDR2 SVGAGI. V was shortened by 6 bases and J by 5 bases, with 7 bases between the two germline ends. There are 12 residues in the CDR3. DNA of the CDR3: TGTGCCAGCAGGCGTCTGACCGGGGAGCTGTTTTTT. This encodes CASRRLTGELFF.

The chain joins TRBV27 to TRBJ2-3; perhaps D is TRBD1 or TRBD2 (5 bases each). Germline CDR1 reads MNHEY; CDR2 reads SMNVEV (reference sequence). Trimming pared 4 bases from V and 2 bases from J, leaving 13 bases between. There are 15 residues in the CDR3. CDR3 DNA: TGTGCCAGCAGTTCGTCCCGGGACCACACAGATACGCAGTATTTT. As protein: CASSSSRDHTDTQYF.

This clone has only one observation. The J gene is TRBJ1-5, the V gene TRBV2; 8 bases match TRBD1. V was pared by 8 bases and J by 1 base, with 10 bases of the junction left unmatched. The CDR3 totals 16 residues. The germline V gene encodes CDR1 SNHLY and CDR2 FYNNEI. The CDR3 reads CASGGQDFRSNQPQHF. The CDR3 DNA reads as TGTGCCAGCGGGGGACAGGACTTTCGAAGCAATCAGCCCCAGCATTTT.

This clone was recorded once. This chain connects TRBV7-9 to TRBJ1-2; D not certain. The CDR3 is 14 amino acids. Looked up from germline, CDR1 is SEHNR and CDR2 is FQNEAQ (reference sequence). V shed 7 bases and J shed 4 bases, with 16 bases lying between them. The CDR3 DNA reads TGTGCCAGCACGTCAGAGGGCGCGGGCTATGGCTACACCTTC. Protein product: CASTSEGAGYGYTF.

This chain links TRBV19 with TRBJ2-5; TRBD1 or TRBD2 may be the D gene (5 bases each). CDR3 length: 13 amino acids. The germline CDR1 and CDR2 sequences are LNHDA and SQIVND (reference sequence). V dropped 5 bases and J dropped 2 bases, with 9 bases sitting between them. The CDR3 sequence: CASSGTRQETQYF. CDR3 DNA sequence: TGTGCCAGTAGTGGGACGCGTCAAGAGACCCAGTACTTC.

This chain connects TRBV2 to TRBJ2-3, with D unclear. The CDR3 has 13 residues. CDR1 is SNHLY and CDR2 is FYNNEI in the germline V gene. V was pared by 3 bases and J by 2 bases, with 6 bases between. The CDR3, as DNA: TGTGCCAGCAGTGACACCGACACAGATACGCAGTATTTT. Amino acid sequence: CASSDTDTDTQYF.

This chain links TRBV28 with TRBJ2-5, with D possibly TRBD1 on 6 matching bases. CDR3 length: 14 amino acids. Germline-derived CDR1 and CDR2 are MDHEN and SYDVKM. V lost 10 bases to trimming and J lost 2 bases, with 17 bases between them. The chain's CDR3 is CATSDRKKQETQYF. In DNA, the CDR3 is TGTGCCACCTCCGACAGGAAGAAACAAGAGACCCAGTACTTC.

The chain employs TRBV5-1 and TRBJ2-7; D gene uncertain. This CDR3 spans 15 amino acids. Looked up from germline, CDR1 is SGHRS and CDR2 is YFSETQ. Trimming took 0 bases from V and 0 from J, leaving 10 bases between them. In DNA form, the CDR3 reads TGCGCCAGCAGCTTGGGACTCATCGCCTCCTACGAGCAGTACTTC. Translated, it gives CASSLGLIASYEQYF.

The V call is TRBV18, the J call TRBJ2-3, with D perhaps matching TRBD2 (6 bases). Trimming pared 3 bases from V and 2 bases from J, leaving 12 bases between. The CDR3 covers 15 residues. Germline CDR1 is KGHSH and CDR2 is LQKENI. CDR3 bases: TGTGCCAGCTCACCTCTGGCGGGGACCACAGATACGCAGTATTTT. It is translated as CASSPLAGTTDTQYF.

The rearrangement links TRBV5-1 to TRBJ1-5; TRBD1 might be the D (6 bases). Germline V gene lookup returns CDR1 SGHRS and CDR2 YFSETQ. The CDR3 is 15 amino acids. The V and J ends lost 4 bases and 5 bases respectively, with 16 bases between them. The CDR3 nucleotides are TGCGCCAGCAGCCCCGATGGGGGGCGGTATCAGCCCCAGCATTTT. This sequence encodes CASSPDGGRYQPQHF.

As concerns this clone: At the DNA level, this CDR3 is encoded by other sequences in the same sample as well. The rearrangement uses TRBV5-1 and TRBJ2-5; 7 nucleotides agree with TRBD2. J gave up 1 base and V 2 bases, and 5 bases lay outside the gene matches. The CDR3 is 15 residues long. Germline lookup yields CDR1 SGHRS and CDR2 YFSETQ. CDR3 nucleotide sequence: TGCGCCAGCAGCTTCCAGGCTAGCGGCCAAGAGACCCAGTACTTC. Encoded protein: CASSFQASGQETQYF. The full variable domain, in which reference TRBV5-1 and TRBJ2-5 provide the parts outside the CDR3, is KAGVTQTPRYLIKTRGQQVTLSCSPISGHRSVSWYQQTPGQGLQFLFEYFSETQRNKGNFPGRFSGRQFSNSRSEMNVSTLELGDSALYLCASSFQASGQETQYFGPGTRLLVL.